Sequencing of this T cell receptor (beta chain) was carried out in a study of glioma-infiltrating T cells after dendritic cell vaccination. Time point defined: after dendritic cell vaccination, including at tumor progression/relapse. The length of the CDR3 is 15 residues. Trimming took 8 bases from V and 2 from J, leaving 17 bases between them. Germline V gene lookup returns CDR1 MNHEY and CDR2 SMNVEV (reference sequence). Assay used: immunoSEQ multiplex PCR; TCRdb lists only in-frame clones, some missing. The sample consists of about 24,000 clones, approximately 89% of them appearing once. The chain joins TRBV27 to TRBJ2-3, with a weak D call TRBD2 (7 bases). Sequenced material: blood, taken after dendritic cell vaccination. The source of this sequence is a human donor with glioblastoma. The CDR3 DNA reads TGTGCCAGCCAGGGACTCGGGGGGCCCACAGATACGCAGTATTTT. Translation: CASQGLGGPTDTQYF.